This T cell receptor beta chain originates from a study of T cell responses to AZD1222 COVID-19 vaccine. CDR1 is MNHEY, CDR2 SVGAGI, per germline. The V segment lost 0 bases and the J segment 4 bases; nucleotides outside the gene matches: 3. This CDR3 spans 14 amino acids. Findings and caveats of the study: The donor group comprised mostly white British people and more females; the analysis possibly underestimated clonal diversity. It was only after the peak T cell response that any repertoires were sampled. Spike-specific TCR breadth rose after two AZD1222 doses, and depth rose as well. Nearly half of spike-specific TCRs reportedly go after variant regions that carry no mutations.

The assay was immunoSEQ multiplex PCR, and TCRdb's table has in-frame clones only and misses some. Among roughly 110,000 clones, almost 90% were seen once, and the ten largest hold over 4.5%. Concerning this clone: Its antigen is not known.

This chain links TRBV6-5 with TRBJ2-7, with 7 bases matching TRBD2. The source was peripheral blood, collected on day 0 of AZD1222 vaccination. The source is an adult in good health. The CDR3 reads CASSYSRGSYEQYF. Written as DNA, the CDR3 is TGTGCCAGCAGTTACTCTCGCGGGAGTTACGAGCAGTACTTC.